What follows are 5 T cell receptor beta chains derived from one specimen sequenced in a study of blood T cell repertoires in COVID-19. Sequencing was performed with immunoSEQ multiplex PCR; in TCRdb, only in-frame clones are kept and a portion is missing. In the table there are 250,000 or so clones, 75% to 95% of which are singletons. Sequencing was performed on PBMCs or T cells enriched from blood (not recorded which). These receptors were obtained from a man aged 40-49 years who had been exposed to COVID-19.

The chain has TRBV19 and TRBJ2-3, with D possibly TRBD1 on 5 matching bases. Germline V CDR1 and CDR2: LNHDA, SQIVND (reference sequence). The germline V and J ends were trimmed by 5 bases and 6 bases, with 21 bases remaining between them. The CDR3 loop spans 16 amino acids. CDR3 nucleotides: TGTGCCAGTAGTCCCCTAGGTCAGGGTGCAGTTGATACGCAGTATTTT. Translation gives CASSPLGQGAVDTQYF.

The chain employs TRBV2 and TRBJ2-7; TRBD2 matches 8 bases. This CDR3 has 14 amino acids. Per the germline V gene, CDR1 is SNHLY and CDR2 is FYNNEI. As DNA, the CDR3 is TGTGCAAATCGGGGGGGGGCTCCCACCTACGAGCAGTACTTC. Encoded protein: CANRGGAPTYEQYF.

The rearrangement links TRBV18 to TRBJ2-7; 9 positions agree with TRBD1. Trimming removed 3 bases from V and 3 bases from J; junction bases left unmatched: 9. The CDR3 runs 16 residues. Per the germline V gene, CDR1 is KGHSH and CDR2 is LQKENI. The CDR3 DNA follows: TGTGCCAGCTCACCGTTGCTGGGACAGGGAGACTACGAGCAGTACTTC. This translates into CASSPLLGQGDYEQYF.

The chain joins TRBV2 to TRBJ2-3; D unresolved. There are 15 residues in the CDR3. CDR1 and CDR2 (germline): SNHLY, FYNNEI. Trimming removed 7 bases at V and 0 bases at J, with 14 bases between. CDR3 bases: TGTGCCAGCACCGCCTACCATTCCAGCACAGATACGCAGTATTTT. Encoded protein: CASTAYHSSTDTQYF.

The rearrangement uses TRBV29-1 and TRBJ2-2, with TRBD1 identical over 9 bases. Trimming removed 0 bases from V and 6 bases from J; junction bases left unmatched: 5. The CDR3 extends over 15 amino acids. Germline CDR1 SQVTM, CDR2 ANQGSEA. The CDR3 DNA reads as TGCAGCGTTGAAGACCCGGGACAGGGAGCCGGGGAGCTGTTTTTT. Encoded protein: CSVEDPGQGAGELFF.